The 9 T cell receptor beta chains below come from one sample, sequenced in a study of blood T cell repertoires in COVID-19. The table came from immunoSEQ multiplex PCR; TCRdb's copy has only in-frame clones and leaves some out. The table lists 55,000 to 70,000 clones, roughly 90% of them singletons. Sample: peripheral blood. The receptors here all came from a woman aged 45 to 65 with active or convalescent COVID-19.

This clone was counted a few times. At the DNA level, this CDR3 is encoded by other sequences in the same sample as well. This rearrangement joins TRBV9 to TRBJ2-2, with D possibly TRBD2 on 5 matching bases. Between the trimmed V and J ends, which lost 0 bases and 5 bases, there was a span of 5 bases. The germline CDR1 and CDR2 sequences are SGDLS and YYNGEE. This CDR3 spans 13 amino acids. The DNA of the CDR3 is TGTGCCAGCAGCGTAGGCGGGACCGGGGAGCTGTTTTTT. Amino acid sequence: CASSVGGTGELFF.

This clone was seen once. V gene TRBV30 combines with J gene TRBJ2-2; a possible D gene is TRBD2 (6 bases). Trimming pared 5 bases from V and 4 bases from J, leaving 17 bases between. The CDR3 is made up of 15 amino acids. CDR1 is GTSNPN and CDR2 is SVGIG in the germline V gene (reference sequence). CDR3 sequence reads: CAWGLGLLITGELFF. The CDR3 coding sequence is TGTGCCTGGGGGCTCGGACTACTTATCACCGGGGAGCTGTTTTTT. Variable domain in full (rest from reference TRBV30 and TRBJ2-2): SQTIHQWPATLVQPVGSPLSLECTVEGTSNPNLYWYRQAAGRGLQLLFYSVGIGQISSEVPQNLSASRPQDRQFILSSKKLLLSDSGFYLCAWGLGLLITGELFFGEGSRLTVL.

CDR3 DNA sequence: TGCGCCAGCAGCCAACTGGAGGGACTAGCGGGTATTAAGTACTTC. Amino acids: CASSQLEGLAGIKYF. The chain joins TRBV4-1 to TRBJ2-7; 12 bases match TRBD2. The CDR3 spans 15 residues. V dropped 2 bases and J dropped 11; count of bases not matched to a gene: 10. Looked up from germline, CDR1 is MGHRA and CDR2 is YSYEKL.

This clone has more than one count but fewer than ten. This sequence joins TRBV6-6 and TRBJ1-6; no clear D gene. Germline V CDR1 and CDR2: MNHNY, SVGAGI (reference sequence). Deletions cut 6 bases from V and 0 bases from J, with 6 bases between. The CDR3 extends over 14 amino acids. The CDR3 region has the DNA TGTGCCAGCAGAGTCAGCTCCTATAATTCACCCCTCCACTTT. Protein product: CASRVSSYNSPLHF.

V and J are TRBV19 and TRBJ2-7; 7 bases fit TRBD1. The CDR3 is 13 amino acids. CDR1 is LNHDA and CDR2 is SQIVND in the germline V gene (reference sequence). With V trimmed by 3 bases and J by 2 bases, 1 base remained unmatched. CDR3 residues: CASSMGQTYEQYF. Here the CDR3 DNA reads TGTGCCAGTAGTATGGGACAGACCTACGAGCAGTACTTC.

The genes are TRBV9 and TRBJ2-5, with TRBD1 matching over 9 bases. This CDR3 comprises 16 residues. Germline loops: CDR1 SGDLS, CDR2 YYNGEE. With 0 bases clipped from V and 5 bases from J, the junction kept 8 bases outside the gene matches. The CDR3 sequence: CASSVGIQGAVETQYF. Written as DNA, the CDR3 is TGTGCCAGCAGCGTAGGTATACAGGGGGCGGTGGAGACCCAGTACTTC. Variable domain in full (rest from reference TRBV9 and TRBJ2-5): DSGVTQTPKHLITATGQRVTLRCSPRSGDLSVYWYQQSLDQGLQFLIQYYNGEERAKGNILERFSAQQFPDLHSELNLSSLELGDSALYFCASSVGIQGAVETQYFGPGTRLLVL.

The CDR3 bases are TGTGCCAGCAGCCAAGCAGGAGGTGTGGGGACCTACGAGCAGTACTTC. It yields the protein CASSQAGGVGTYEQYF. The chain employs TRBV3-1 (or the pseudogene TRBV3-2) and TRBJ2-7, with a possible D match to TRBD2 (5 bases). From germline, CDR1 is LGHDT and CDR2 YNNKEL (reference sequence). The V end was cut by 1 base, the J end by 2 bases, with 15 bases between. The CDR3 covers 16 residues.

The V call is TRBV30, the J call TRBJ1-4; D not resolved. Germline CDR1 reads GTSNPN; CDR2 reads SVGIG (reference sequence). This CDR3 has 15 residues. V lost 0 bases to trimming and J lost 4 bases, with 12 bases between them. CDR3 nucleotides: TGTGCCTGGAGTGTACGGAGTGGAATTAATGAAAAACTGTTTTTT. Its protein product is CAWSVRSGINEKLFF. The full variable domain, with the rest looked up from reference TRBV30 and TRBJ1-4, is SQTIHQWPATLVQPVGSPLSLECTVEGTSNPNLYWYRQAAGRGLQLLFYSVGIGQISSEVPQNLSASRPQDRQFILSSKKLLLSDSGFYLCAWSVRSGINEKLFFGSGTQLSVL.

J is TRBJ1-1 and V is TRBV9; D might be TRBD1 (5 bases). V gave up 0 bases and J gave up 4 bases, with 16 bases separating them. The germline V gene encodes CDR1 SGDLS and CDR2 YYNGEE. The CDR3 extends over 16 amino acids. The DNA of the CDR3 is TGTGCCAGCAGCGTAGATCCGGCCAGGGATTCCACTGAAGCTTTCTTT. As protein: CASSVDPARDSTEAFF.